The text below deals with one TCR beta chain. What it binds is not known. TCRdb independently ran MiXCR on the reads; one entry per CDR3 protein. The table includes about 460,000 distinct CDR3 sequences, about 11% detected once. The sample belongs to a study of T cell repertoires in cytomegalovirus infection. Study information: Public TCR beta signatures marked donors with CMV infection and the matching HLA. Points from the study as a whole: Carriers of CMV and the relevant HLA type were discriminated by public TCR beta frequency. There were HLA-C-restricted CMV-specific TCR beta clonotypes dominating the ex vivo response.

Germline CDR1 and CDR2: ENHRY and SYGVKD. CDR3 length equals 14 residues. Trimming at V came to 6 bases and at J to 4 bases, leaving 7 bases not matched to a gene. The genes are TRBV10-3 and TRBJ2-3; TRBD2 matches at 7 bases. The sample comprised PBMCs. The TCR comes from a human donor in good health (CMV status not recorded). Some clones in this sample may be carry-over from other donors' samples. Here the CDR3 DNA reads TGTGCCATCAGGACCCTAGCGGATCCAGATACGCAGTATTTT. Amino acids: CAIRTLADPDTQYF.